Listed below are T cell receptor beta chains from one sample, sequenced in a study of CD8 T cells in ankylosing spondylitis. TCRdb reprocessed the 5' RACE reads via MiXCR and lists one record per CDR3 protein. The sample holds a few hundred thousand distinct CDR3 sequences, 20% seen once. The sample consisted of blood, either unsorted or a sorted T cell fraction (not recorded which). The receptors derive from a female donor with ankylosing spondylitis or in good health (not recorded which). The CDR3 runs from the conserved cysteine through the conserved F or W. The D gene is left open where the match is weak. Size is stated for part of the rows, as once, few or many counts, or as a class when the clone is expanded.

CASSGGQMETQYF	TGTGCCAGCAGCGGGGGACAGATGGAGACCCAGTACTTC	TRBV7-3	many	TRBJ2-5	TRBD1
CASSSDLAGPTDTQYF	TGTGCCAGCAGTTCGGACTTGGCGGGACCCACAGATACGCAGTATTTT	TRBV27	.	TRBJ2-3	.
CSVGTVMNTEAFF	TGCAGCGTTGGTACAGTCATGAACACTGAAGCTTTCTTT	TRBV29-1	.	TRBJ1-1	.
CSARDAQGAVYGYTF	TGCAGTGCTAGAGATGCCCAGGGGGCTGTCTATGGCTACACCTTC	TRBV20-1	.	TRBJ1-2	TRBD1
CASSYAGEVEQFF	TGTGCCAGCAGTTATGCGGGAGAAGTTGAGCAGTTCTTC	TRBV28	once	TRBJ2-1	TRBD2
CASSVTYEQYF	TGTGCCAGCAGCGTTACCTACGAGCAGTACTTC	TRBV7-2	.	TRBJ2-7	.
CSAIAVLGLYEQYF	TGCAGTGCTATTGCAGTCCTGGGGCTCTACGAGCAGTACTTC	TRBV20-1	few	TRBJ2-7	.
CASSSEIGTGELFF	TGTGCTAGCAGCTCGGAGATAGGGACCGGGGAGCTGTTTTTT	TRBV7-7	.	TRBJ2-2	.
CASFGEGDNEQFF	TGTGCCAGCTTCGGGGAGGGGGACAATGAGCAGTTCTTC	TRBV7-9	.	TRBJ2-1	.
CASSETNTGELFF	TGTGCCAGCAGTGAAACGAACACCGGGGAGCTGTTTTTT	TRBV6-1	.	TRBJ2-2	.
CASSATSGSRFSYNEQFF	TGCGCCAGCAGCGCTACTAGCGGGAGCCGTTTCTCCTACAATGAGCAGTTCTTC	TRBV5-1	few	TRBJ2-1	TRBD2
CSVEVAMNTEAFF	TGCAGCGTTGAAGTAGCAATGAACACTGAAGCTTTCTTT	TRBV29-1	few	TRBJ1-1	.
CASSLSGRTEQYF	TGTGCCAGCAGCTTAAGCGGGAGGACCGAGCAGTACTTC	TRBV7-2	.	TRBJ2-7	TRBD2
CASSAGFVGKLFF	TGTGCCAGCAGTGCAGGGTTTGTGGGAAAACTGTTTTTT	TRBV2	many	TRBJ1-4	.
CASSLRSTFGGYTF	TGTGCCAGCAGTTTACGGTCCACCTTCGGAGGCTACACCTTC	TRBV12-3/TRBV12-4	many	TRBJ1-2	.
CATHLFSSSTDTQYF	TGTGCCACCCACCTTTTTAGCTCCAGCACAGATACGCAGTATTTT	TRBV5-4	.	TRBJ2-3	.
CASSLTTGWTEAFF	TGTGCCAGCAGTTTGACGACAGGGTGGACTGAAGCTTTCTTT	TRBV27	few	TRBJ1-1	TRBD1